This T cell receptor (beta chain) originates from a study of blood T cell repertoires in COVID-19. The CDR3 spans 14 residues. Trimming stripped 3 bases from V and 0 bases from J, with 8 bases between. Germline values: CDR1 SGHVS, CDR2 FQNEAQ. In the source study's methods: Nucleated cell counts were estimated from reference gene primer amplification. Sequencing used immunoSEQ multiplex PCR; TCRdb keeps in-frame clones, though not all of them. The D gene and trimming were derived from the DNA, and the V and J assignments and clone size from that table. This sample has tens of thousands of clones, with about 89% found just once.

This receptor was identified in a human donor in a cohort sampled during active COVID-19. The specimen sequenced was peripheral blood. The V and J genes are TRBV7-8 and TRBJ1-2; no clear D. Here the CDR3 reads CASSLVAANYGYTF. CDR3 nucleotides: TGTGCCAGCAGCTTGGTGGCAGCTAACTATGGCTACACCTTC.